Detailed here is one TCR beta chain. This entry is derived from a study of CD8+ T cells in alopecia areata. CDR1 and CDR2 (germline): GTSNPN, SVGIG (reference sequence). The length of the CDR3 is 16 residues. Trimming pared 3 bases from V and 0 bases from J, leaving 14 bases between. Sequencing used cDNA as its template, made by extracting RNA and reverse transcribing it. Repertoires were generated with immunoSEQ multiplex PCR, while TCRdb's copy carries only in-frame clones and drops some. The table lists 190,000 or so clones, roughly 53% of them singletons. Sample treatment: oral pan-JAK inhibitor, 5-10 mg twice daily.

Sequenced here: CD8+ T cells sorted from blood, sampled at week 24, from a patient treated with tofacitinib. This TCR came from a human donor with alopecia areata. The chain couples TRBV30 to TRBJ2-2; the D is unclear. The CDR3 loop reads CAWRPNGRANTGELFF. In DNA, the CDR3 is TGTGCCTGGAGACCAAACGGACGCGCGAACACCGGGGAGCTGTTTTTT.